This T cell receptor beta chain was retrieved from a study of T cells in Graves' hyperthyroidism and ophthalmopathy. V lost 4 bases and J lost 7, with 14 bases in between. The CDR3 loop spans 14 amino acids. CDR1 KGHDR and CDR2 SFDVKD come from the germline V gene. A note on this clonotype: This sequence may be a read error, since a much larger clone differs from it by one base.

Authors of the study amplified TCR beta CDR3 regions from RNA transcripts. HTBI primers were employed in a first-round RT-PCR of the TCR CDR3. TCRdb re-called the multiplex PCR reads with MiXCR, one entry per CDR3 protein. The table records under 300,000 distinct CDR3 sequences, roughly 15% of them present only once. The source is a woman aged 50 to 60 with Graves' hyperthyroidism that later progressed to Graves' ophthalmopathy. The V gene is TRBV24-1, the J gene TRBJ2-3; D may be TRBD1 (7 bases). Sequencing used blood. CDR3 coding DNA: TGTGCCACCAGTGACCAGGGGGGCTTAAATACGCAGTATTTT. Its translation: CATSDQGGLNTQYF.